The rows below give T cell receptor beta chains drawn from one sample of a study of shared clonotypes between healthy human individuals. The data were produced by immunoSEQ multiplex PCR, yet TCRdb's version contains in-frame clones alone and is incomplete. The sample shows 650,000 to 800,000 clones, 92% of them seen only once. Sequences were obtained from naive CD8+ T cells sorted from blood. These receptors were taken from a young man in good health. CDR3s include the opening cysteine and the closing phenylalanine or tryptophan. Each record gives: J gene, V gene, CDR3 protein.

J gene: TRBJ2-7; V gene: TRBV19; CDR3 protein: CASSKGQASSTHSYEQYF
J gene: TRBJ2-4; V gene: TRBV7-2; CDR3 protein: CASSQNQRGLAKNIQYF
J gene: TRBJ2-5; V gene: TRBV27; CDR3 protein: CASSLEYNSQETQYF
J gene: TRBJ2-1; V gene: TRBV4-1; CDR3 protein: CASSQHLEEPVNEQFF
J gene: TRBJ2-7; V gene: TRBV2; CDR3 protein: CASRDRSYEQYF
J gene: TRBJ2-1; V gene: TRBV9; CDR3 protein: CASSVAPDRGGLAETYNEQFF
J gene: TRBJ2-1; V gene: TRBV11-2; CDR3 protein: CASSPLAGGANEQFF
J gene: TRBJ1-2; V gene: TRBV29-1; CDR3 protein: CSVEDPLVYSYGYTF
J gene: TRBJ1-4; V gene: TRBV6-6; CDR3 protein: CASSYSEGGVELFF
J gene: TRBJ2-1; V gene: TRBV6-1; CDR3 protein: CASSDPGHSSSSYNEQFF
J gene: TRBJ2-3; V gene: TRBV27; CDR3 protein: CASRVRGDGDTQYF
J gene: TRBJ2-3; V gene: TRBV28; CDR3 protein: CASRPSETSGKGSTDTQYF
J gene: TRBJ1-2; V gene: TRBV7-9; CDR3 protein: CASSHHRDSAVYGYTF
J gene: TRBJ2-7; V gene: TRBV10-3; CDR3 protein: CAIGQGAYEQYF
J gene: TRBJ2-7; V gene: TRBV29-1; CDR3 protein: CSVVVSDYEQYF
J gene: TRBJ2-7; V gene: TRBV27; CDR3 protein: CASSPSGDSYEQYF
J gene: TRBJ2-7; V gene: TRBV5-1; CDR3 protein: CASGGDSTLDEQYF
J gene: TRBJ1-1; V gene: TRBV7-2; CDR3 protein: CASSLDLSGTEAFF
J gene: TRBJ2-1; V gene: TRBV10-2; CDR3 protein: CASSYDEQFF
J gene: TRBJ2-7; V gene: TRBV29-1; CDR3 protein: CSVGLSGPYEQYF
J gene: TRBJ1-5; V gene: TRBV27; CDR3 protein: CASSSLQEGGNQPQHF
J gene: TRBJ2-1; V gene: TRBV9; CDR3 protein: CASSGDKWYEQFF
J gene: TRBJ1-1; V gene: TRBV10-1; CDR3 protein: CASSGGGFNTEAFF
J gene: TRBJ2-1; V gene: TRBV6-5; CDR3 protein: CASSPTSGRFHEQFF
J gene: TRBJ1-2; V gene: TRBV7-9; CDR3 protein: CASSSGAERGYGYTF
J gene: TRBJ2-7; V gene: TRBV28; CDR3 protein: CASSLWGKGAYEQYF
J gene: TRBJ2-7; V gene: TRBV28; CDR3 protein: CASSAETYEQYF
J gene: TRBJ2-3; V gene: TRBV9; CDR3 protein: CASSRTRGRLVTDTQYF
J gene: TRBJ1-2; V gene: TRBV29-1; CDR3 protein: CSVQGNYGYTF
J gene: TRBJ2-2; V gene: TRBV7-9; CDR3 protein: CANFPLRRDRGTGELFF
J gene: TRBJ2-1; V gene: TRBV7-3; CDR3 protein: CASSLDAGLGYNEQFF
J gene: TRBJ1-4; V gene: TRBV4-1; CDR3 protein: CASSQVRLDRANEKLFF
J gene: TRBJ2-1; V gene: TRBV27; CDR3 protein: CASSSRAGRYNEQFF
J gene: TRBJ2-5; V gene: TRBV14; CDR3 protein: CASSPLGETQYF
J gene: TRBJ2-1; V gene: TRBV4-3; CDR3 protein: CASSQYNEQFF
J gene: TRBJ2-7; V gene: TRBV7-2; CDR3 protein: CASSQSTGGYEQYF
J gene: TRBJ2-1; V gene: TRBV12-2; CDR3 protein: CASRLLEGISYNEQFF
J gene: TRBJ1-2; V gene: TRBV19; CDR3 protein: CASKRQGAIVDGYTF
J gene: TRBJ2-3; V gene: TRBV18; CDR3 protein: CASSHRDRALDTQYF
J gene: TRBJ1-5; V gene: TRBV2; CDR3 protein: CASSESHSNQPQHF
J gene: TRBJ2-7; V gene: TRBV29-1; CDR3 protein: CSVEHLYEQYF
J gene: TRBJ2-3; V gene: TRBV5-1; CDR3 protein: CATSRGERSTDTQYF
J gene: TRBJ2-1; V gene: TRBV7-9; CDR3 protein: CASSLVDRGLVEQFF
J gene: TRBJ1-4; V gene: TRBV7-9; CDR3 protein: CASSLGASSPLF
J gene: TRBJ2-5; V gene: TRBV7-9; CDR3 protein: CASSLDRSAQETQYF
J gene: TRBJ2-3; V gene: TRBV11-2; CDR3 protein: CASTLEIDTQYF
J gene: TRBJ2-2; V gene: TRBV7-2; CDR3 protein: CASSPTSGGGELFF
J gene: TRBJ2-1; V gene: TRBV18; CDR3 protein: CASSPPIRGTGGLDEQFF
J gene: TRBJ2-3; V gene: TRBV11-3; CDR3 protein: CASSLDLADTQYF
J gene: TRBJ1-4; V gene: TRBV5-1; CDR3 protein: CASSARTGGGTNEKLFF
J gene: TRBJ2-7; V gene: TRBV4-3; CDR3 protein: CASSQAGWDFYEQYF
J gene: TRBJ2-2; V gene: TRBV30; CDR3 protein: CACDGSAGELFF
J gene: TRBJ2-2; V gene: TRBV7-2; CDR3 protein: CASMGITGELFF
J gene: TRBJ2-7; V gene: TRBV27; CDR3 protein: CASSLRGPYEQYF